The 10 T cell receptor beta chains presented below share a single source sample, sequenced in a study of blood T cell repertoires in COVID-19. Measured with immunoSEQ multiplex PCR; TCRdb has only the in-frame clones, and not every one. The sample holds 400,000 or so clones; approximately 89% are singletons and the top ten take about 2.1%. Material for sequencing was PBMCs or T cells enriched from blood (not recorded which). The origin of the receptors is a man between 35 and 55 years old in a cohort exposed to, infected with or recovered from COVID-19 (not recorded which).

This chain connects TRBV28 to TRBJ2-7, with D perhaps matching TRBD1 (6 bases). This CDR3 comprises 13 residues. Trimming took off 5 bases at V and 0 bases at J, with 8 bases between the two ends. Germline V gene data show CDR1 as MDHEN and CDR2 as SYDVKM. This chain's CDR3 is CASSPGHSYEQYF. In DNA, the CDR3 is TGTGCCAGCAGTCCGGGACACTCCTACGAGCAGTACTTC.

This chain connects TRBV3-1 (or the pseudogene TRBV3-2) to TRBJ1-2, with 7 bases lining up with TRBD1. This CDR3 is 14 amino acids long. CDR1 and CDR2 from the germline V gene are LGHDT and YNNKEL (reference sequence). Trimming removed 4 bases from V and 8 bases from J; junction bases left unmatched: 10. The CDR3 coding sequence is TGTGCCAGCAGCCCCTCTCGACAGGGCGGAGGCTACACCTTC. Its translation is CASSPSRQGGGYTF.

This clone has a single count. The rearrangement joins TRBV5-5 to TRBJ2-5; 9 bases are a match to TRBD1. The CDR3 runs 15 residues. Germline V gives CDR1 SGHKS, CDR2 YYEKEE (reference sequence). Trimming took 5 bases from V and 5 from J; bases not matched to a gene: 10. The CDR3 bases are TGTGCCAGCAGTCCCACCGGGACAGGGAGTGAGACCCAGTACTTC. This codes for CASSPTGTGSETQYF.

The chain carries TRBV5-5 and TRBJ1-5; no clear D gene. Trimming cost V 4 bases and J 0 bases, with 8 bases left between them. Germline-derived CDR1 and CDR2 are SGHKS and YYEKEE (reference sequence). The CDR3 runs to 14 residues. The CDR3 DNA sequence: TGTGCCAGCAGCCATGTCGGTAGCAATCAGCCCCAGCATTTT. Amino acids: CASSHVGSNQPQHF.

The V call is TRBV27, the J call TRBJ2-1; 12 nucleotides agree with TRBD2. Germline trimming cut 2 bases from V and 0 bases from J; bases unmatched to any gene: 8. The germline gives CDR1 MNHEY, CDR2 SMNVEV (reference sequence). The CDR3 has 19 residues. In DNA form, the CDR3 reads TGTGCCAGCAGTTTACCCTATCTAGCGGGGGGGAGCTCCTACAATGAGCAGTTCTTC. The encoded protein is CASSLPYLAGGSSYNEQFF.

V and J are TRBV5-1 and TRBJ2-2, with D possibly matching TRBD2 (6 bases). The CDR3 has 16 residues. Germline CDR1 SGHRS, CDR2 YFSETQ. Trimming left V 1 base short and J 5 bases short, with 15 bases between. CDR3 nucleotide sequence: TGCGCCAGCAGCTTGTGGGGCGGGGTAGGTACCGGGGAGCTGTTTTTT. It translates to CASSLWGGVGTGELFF.

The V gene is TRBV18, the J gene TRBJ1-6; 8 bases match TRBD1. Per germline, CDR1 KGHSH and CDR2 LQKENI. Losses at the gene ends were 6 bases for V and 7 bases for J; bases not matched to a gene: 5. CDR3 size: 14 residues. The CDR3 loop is CASSMDRENSPLHF. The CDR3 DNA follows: TGTGCCAGCTCGATGGACAGGGAAAATTCACCCCTCCACTTT.

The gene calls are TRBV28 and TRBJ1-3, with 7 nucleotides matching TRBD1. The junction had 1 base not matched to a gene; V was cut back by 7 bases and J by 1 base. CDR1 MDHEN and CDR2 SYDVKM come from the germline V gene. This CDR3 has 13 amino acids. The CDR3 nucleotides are TGTGCCAGCATACAGGGGTCTGGAAACACCATATATTTT. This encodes CASIQGSGNTIYF. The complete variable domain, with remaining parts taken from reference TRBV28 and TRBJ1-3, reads DVKVTQSSRYLVKRTGEKVFLECVQDMDHENMFWYRQDPGLGLRLIYFSYDVKMKEKGDIPEGYSVSREKKERFSLILESASTNQTSMYLCASIQGSGNTIYFGEGSWLTVV.

The CDR3 loop reads CASRSLGATNEKLFF. The CDR3 DNA follows: TGCGCCAGCAGATCCCTCGGGGCAACTAATGAAAAACTGTTTTTT. The chain combines TRBV5-1 with TRBJ1-4; D call uncertain. The CDR3 has 15 amino acids. Trimming stripped 5 bases from V and 0 bases from J, with 11 bases between. Germline CDR1 reads SGHRS; CDR2 reads YFSETQ.

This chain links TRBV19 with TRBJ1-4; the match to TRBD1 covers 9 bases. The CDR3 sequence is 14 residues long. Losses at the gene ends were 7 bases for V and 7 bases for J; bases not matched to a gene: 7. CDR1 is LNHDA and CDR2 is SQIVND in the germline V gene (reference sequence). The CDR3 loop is CASTQDRGGEKLFF. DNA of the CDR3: TGTGCCAGTACCCAGGACAGGGGAGGTGAAAAACTGTTTTTT. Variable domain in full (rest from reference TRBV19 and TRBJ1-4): DGGITQSPKYLFRKEGQNVTLSCEQNLNHDAMYWYRQDPGQGLRLIYYSQIVNDFQKGDIAEGYSVSREKKESFPLTVTSAQKNPTAFYLCASTQDRGGEKLFFGSGTQLSVL.